The 2 T cell receptor beta chains in this list originate from one sample, sequenced in a study of cytomegalovirus exposure and HLA in healthy donors (TCRdb year 2017). Libraries were prepared through the immunoSEQ multiplex PCR assay. For the multiplex PCR, a mixture combining 60 forward primers for TCR Vbeta segments and 13 reverse primers for TCR Jbeta segments was used. As stored in TCRdb, this immuneACCESS dataset retains in-frame rearrangements with V and J assigned. A fraction of the clones does not appear; measured against another copy, unresolved V genes explain less than half of the discrepancy, and the remainder lacks a known reason. This sample lists about 97,000 clones; about four fifths were detected once. In total, the top ten clones hold about 3.1% of the sample. The sequenced material came from PBMCs. The receptors were sampled from a male donor in good health and CMV-seropositive.

There are a few counts of this clone. This chain uses TRBV30 with TRBJ1-2; D might be TRBD1 (5 bases). Looked up from germline, CDR1 is GTSNPN and CDR2 is SVGIG (reference sequence). Deletions cut 0 bases from V and 3 bases from J, with 17 bases between. The CDR3 has 16 residues. The CDR3 DNA reads as TGTGCCTGGAGTGTATGGTCGGGGGAAGTGGACTATGGCTACACCTTC. This sequence encodes CAWSVWSGEVDYGYTF.

The chain joins TRBV7-2 to TRBJ1-1; TRBD1 matches 9 bases. The CDR3 has 13 amino acids. The ends lost 6 bases at V and 5 bases at J; junction bases unmatched: 4. The germline V gene encodes CDR1 SGHTA and CDR2 FQGNSA. In DNA, the CDR3 is TGTGCCAGCAGTTGGACAGGGGATACTGAAGCTTTCTTT. Translation gives CASSWTGDTEAFF.